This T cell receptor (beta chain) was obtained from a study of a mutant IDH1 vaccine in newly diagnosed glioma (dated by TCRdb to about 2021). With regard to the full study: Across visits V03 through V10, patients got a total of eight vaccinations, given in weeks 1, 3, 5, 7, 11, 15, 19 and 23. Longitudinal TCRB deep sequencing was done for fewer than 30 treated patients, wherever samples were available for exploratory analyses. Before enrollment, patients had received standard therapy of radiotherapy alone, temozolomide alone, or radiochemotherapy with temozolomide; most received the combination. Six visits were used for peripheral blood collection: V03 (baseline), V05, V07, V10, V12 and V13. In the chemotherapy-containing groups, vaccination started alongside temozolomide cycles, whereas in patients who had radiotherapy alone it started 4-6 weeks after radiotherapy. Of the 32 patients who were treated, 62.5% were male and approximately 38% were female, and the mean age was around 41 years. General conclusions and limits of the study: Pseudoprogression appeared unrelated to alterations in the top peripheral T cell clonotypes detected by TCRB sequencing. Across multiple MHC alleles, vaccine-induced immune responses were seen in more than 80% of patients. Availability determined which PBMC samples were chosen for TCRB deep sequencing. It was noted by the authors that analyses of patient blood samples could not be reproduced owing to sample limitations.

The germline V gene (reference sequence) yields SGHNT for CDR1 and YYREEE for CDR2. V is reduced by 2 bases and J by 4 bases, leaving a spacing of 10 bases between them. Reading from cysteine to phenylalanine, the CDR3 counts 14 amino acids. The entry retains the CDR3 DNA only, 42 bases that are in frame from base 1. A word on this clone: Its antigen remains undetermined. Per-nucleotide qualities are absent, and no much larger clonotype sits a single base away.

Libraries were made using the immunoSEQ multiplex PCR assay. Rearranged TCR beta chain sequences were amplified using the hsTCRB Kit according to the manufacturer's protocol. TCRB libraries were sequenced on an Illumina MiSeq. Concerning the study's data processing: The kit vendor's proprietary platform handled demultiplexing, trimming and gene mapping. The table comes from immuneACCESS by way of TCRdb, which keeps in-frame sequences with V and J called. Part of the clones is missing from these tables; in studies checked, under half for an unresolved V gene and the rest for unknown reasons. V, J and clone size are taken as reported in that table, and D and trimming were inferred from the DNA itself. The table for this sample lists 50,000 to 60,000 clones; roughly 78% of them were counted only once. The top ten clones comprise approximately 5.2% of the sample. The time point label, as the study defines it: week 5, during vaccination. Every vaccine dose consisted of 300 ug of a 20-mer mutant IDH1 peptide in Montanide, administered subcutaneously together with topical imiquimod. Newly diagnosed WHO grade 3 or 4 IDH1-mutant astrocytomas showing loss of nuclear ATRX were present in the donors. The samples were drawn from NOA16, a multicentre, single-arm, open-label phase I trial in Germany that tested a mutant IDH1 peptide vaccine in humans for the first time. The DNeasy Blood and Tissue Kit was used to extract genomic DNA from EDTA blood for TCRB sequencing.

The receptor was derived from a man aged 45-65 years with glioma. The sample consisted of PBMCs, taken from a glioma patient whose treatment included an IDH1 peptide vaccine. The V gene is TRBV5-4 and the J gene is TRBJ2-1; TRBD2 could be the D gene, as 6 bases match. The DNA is TGTGCCAGCAGCTTAGGGCGGGGATACAATGAGCAGTTCTTC. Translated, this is CASSLGRGYNEQFF.